One sample yielded the 5 T cell receptor beta chains listed below, sequenced in a study of cytomegalovirus exposure and HLA in healthy donors. Use of 60 Vbeta and 13 Jbeta primers characterized the PCR. The protocol was immunoSEQ multiplex PCR, while the TCRdb copy is restricted to in-frame clones and leaves out a portion. The sample has around 140,000 clones; about 66% are singletons. The sequencing sample was made of PBMCs. The receptors were gathered from a male donor in good health and CMV-seronegative.

This clone showed up just a few times. The gene calls are TRBV6-1 and TRBJ1-2; 8 nucleotides line up with TRBD1. This CDR3 region has 14 residues. Looked up from germline, CDR1 is MNHNS and CDR2 is SASEGT. Trimming took 5 bases from V and 8 from J; bases not matched to a gene: 10. The CDR3 coding sequence is TGTGCCAGCAGTTCGCCCATTGGGACAGGAGGCTACACCTTC. This encodes CASSSPIGTGGYTF.

The chain couples TRBV13 to TRBJ1-2; D remains unclear. Trimming pared 2 bases from V and 5 bases from J, leaving 15 bases between. The CDR3 runs to 15 residues. Germline values: CDR1 PRHDT, CDR2 FYEKMQ (reference sequence). CDR3 coding DNA: TGTGCCAGCAGCTTAAGGAGGGCACGACGATATGGCTACACCTTC. Protein product: CASSLRRARRYGYTF.

This clone was recorded a few times. The V gene is TRBV11-2, the J gene TRBJ2-6, with D possibly being TRBD2 (5 bases). Trimming took 3 bases from V and 6 from J, leaving 18 bases between them. Germline assignment: CDR1 SGHAT and CDR2 FQNNGV. CDR3 length equals 17 residues. DNA for the CDR3: TGTGCCAGCAGCTTCCCCAGAGTGGGAGACTTGGCCAACGTCCTGACTTTC. Residues: CASSFPRVGDLANVLTF.

The chain has TRBV19 and TRBJ1-4; D not resolved. The CDR3 covers 15 residues. Trimming removed 5 bases at V and 6 bases at J, with 16 bases between. CDR1 is LNHDA and CDR2 is SQIVND in the germline V gene (reference sequence). CDR3 DNA sequence: TGTGCCAGTAGTCTGTTCTCGACAAGCCATGAAAAACTGTTTTTT. Its protein is CASSLFSTSHEKLFF.

Points on this clone: Different DNA sequences within this sample yield the same CDR3. This chain connects TRBV7-3 to TRBJ2-3; TRBD2 is a possible D gene (7 bases). CDR1 and CDR2 from the germline V gene are SGHTA and FQGTGA. This CDR3 is built from 14 residues. The germline V and J ends were trimmed by 1 base and 4 bases, with 9 bases remaining between them. The CDR3 loop reads CASSLSGGADTQYF. CDR3 in DNA: TGTGCCAGCAGCTTAAGCGGGGGCGCAGATACGCAGTATTTT.